The TCR beta chain described here comes from a study of T cells in Graves' hyperthyroidism and ophthalmopathy. Study-wide findings and caveats: Blood shared most expanded thyroid clonotypes above 0.001.

The investigators amplified TCR beta CDR3 regions from RNA transcripts. A first-round RT-PCR of the TCR CDR3 used the HTBI primer set. TCRdb ran MiXCR on the multiplex PCR reads and lists one entry per CDR3 protein. The sample has around 540,000 distinct CDR3 sequences, more than 45% seen once. Trimming pared 4 bases from V and 3 bases from J, leaving 8 bases between. CDR1 KGHDR and CDR2 SFDVKD come from the germline V gene. There are 14 residues in the CDR3. Subjects aged 18 to 65 presented with newly diagnosed hyperthyroidism of less than 2 months' duration. Exclusions: uncontrolled infection, other autoimmune disease, pregnancy, lactation. Diagnosis rested on symptoms, serum thyroxine and TRAb, thyroid ultrasound, and orbital computed tomography. Note on this clonotype: What it recognizes is unknown.

This sequence joins TRBV24-1 and TRBJ2-2; D uncertain. The specimen sequenced was peripheral blood or thyroid tissue (not recorded which). This clonotype originated in a woman aged 18 to 35 with Graves' hyperthyroidism. CDR3 loop: CATSEAPDTGELFF. CDR3 in DNA: TGTGCCACCAGTGAGGCCCCTGACACCGGGGAGCTGTTTTTT.